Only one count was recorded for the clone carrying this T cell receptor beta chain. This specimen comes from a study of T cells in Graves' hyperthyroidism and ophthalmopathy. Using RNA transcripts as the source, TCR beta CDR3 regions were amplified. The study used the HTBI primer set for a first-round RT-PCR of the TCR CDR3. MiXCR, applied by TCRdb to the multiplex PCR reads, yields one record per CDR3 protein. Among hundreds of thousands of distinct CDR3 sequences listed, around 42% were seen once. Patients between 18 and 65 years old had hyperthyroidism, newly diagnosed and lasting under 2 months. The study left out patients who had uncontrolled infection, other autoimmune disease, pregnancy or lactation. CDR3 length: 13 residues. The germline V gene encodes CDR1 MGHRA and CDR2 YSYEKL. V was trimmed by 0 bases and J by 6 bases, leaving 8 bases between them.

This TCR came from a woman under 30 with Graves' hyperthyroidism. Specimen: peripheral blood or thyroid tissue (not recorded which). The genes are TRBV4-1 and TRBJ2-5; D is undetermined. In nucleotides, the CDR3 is TGCGCCAGCAGCCAAGAAAGGGTCCAGACCCAGTACTTC. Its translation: CASSQERVQTQYF.